One and the same sample provided the 11 T cell receptor beta chains below, sequenced in a study of cytomegalovirus exposure and HLA in healthy donors (dated by TCRdb to 2016 to 2017). Library construction relied on the immunoSEQ multiplex PCR assay. For the multiplex PCR, a mixture combining 60 forward primers for TCR Vbeta segments and 13 reverse primers for TCR Jbeta segments was used. The table comes from immuneACCESS by way of TCRdb, which keeps in-frame sequences with V and J called. Part of the clones is missing from these tables; in studies checked, under half for an unresolved V gene and the rest for unknown reasons. The sample table lists more than 80,000 clones, about four fifths of them with a count of one. The leading ten clones occupy 1.5% to 2% of the sample. Source material: PBMCs. These receptors came from a man aged 45-65 years in good health and CMV-seronegative.

The chain employs TRBV7-9 and TRBJ1-5, with a weak D call TRBD1 (6 bases). The germline CDR1 and CDR2 sequences are SEHNR and FQNEAQ (reference sequence). Trimming took off 2 bases at V and 5 bases at J, with 22 bases between the two ends. The CDR3 loop spans 18 amino acids. The CDR3 DNA is TGTGCCAGCAGCTTACTCAGGGGAGGGACGGAAGATCATCAGCCCCAGCATTTT. Amino acid sequence: CASSLLRGGTEDHQPQHF. The whole variable domain, filled in from reference TRBV7-9 and TRBJ1-5, reads DTGVSQNPRHKITKRGQNVTFRCDPISEHNRLYWYRQTLGQGPEFLTYFQNEAQLEKSRLLSDRFSAERPKGSFSTLEIQRTEQGDSAMYLCASSLLRGGTEDHQPQHFGDGTRLSIL.

This clone appeared once. The V gene is TRBV4-2, the J gene TRBJ2-5; TRBD2 aligns across 10 bases. J gave up 7 bases and V 0 bases, and 17 bases lay outside the gene matches. The CDR3 spans 19 residues. Per the germline V gene, CDR1 is LGHNA and CDR2 is YNFKEQ. CDR3 in DNA: TGTGCCAGCAGCCAAGATCTATCGGCTAGCGGGGGCCCCATAGGGACCCAGTACTTC. Translated, it gives CASSQDLSASGGPIGTQYF.

The chain couples TRBV19 to TRBJ2-1; possibly TRBD2 for D (6 bases). Germline V gene sequence: CDR1 LNHDA, CDR2 SQIVND (reference sequence). The V end lost 7 bases, the J end lost 6 bases, and 10 bases lay between the germline ends. The CDR3 is 12 amino acids. The CDR3 DNA is TGTGCCAGTAATCGGAGGGGCAATGAGCAGTTCTTC. The encoded protein is CASNRRGNEQFF.

There are a few counts of this clone. The rearrangement uses TRBV6-4 and TRBJ1-1; D is unresolved. CDR3 length equals 11 residues. CDR1 is MRHNA and CDR2 is SNTAGT in the germline V gene. Trimming left V 8 bases short and J 7 bases short, with 11 bases between. The CDR3: CASHTLLEAFF. In nucleotides, the CDR3 is TGTGCCAGCCACACCCTTCTTGAAGCTTTCTTT.

This clone has a handful of counts. V is TRBV29-1 and J is TRBJ2-5; D gene ambiguous. Germline values: CDR1 SQVTM, CDR2 ANQGSEA. Trimming pared 2 bases from V and 6 bases from J, leaving 13 bases between. This CDR3 spans 13 amino acids. The CDR3 coding sequence is TGCAGCGTTGAACGTCCGATAGTGAAGACCCAGTACTTC. Amino acids: CSVERPIVKTQYF.

J is TRBJ1-2 and V is TRBV30, with a weak D call TRBD1 (6 bases). The CDR3 has 11 residues. Germline lookup yields CDR1 GTSNPN and CDR2 SVGIG (reference sequence). V was shortened by 4 bases and J by 5 bases, with 8 bases between the two germline ends. The CDR3 here is CAWKDSYGYTF. The DNA for the CDR3 is TGTGCCTGGAAGGACAGTTATGGCTACACCTTC.

V usage is TRBV5-4 and J usage is TRBJ2-3, with 10 bases aligning to TRBD2. With 0 bases clipped from V and 7 bases from J, the junction kept 8 bases outside the gene matches. Germline lookup yields CDR1 SGHNT and CDR2 YYREEE (reference sequence). This CDR3 region has 16 residues. The CDR3 sequence is CASSLVRASGGYTQYF. For the CDR3, the DNA is TGTGCCAGCAGCTTGGTGAGGGCTAGCGGGGGATATACGCAGTATTTT.

V gene TRBV11-2 combines with J gene TRBJ1-6, with unresolved D. The V gene lost 5 bases and the J gene lost 6 bases, with 8 bases spanning the gap. CDR3 length equals 13 residues. CDR1 SGHAT and CDR2 FQNNGV come from the germline V gene. The CDR3 loop is CASSPLLNSPLHF. The DNA of the CDR3 is TGTGCCAGCAGCCCACTTCTTAATTCACCCCTCCACTTT. Using reference TRBV11-2 and TRBJ1-6 for the parts outside the CDR3, the full variable domain is EAGVAQSPRYKIIEKRQSVAFWCNPISGHATLYWYQQILGQGPKLLIQFQNNGVVDDSQLPKDRFSAERLKGVDSTLKIQPAKLEDSAVYLCASSPLLNSPLHFGNGTRLTVT.

The chain joins TRBV2 to TRBJ1-5, with unresolved D. CDR1 is SNHLY, CDR2 FYNNEI, per germline. Trimming took off 4 bases at V and 0 bases at J, with 4 bases between the two ends. The CDR3 loop spans 13 amino acids. The CDR3 coding sequence is TGTGCCAGCAGTGGCGGTAGCAATCAGCCCCAGCATTTT. Its translation: CASSGGSNQPQHF.

This chain uses TRBV7-2 with TRBJ1-3; TRBD1 matches 7 bases. V trimming: 0 bases; J trimming: 0 bases; junction bases outside the gene matches: 2. From germline, CDR1 is SGHTA and CDR2 FQGNSA. The CDR3 has 16 residues. CDR3 loop: CASSLATGFSGNTIYF. The CDR3, as DNA: TGTGCCAGCAGCTTAGCGACAGGGTTCTCTGGAAACACCATATATTTT.

This chain uses TRBV5-5 with TRBJ1-5; tentatively, D is TRBD1 (5 bases). Germline CDR1 reads SGHKS; CDR2 reads YYEKEE (reference sequence). V gave up 4 bases and J gave up 7 bases, with 18 bases separating them. This CDR3 contains 15 residues. The CDR3 sequence is CASSLQGTAGQPQHF. For the CDR3, the DNA is TGTGCCAGCAGCCTTCAAGGGACCGCGGGGCAGCCCCAGCATTTT.